The clone carrying this TCR beta chain was recorded only once. The sample originates from a study of blood T cell repertoires in COVID-19. J gave up 3 bases and V 6 bases, and 7 bases lay outside the gene matches. CDR1 is LGHNA and CDR2 is YSLEER in the germline V gene. This CDR3 has 14 amino acids. Assay: immunoSEQ multiplex PCR; the TCRdb copy retains only in-frame clones and omits some. Of approximately 230,000 clones in the sample, almost 90% were seen once. This rearrangement joins TRBV4-3 to TRBJ1-1, with TRBD1 matching 7 bases. Sequencing input: peripheral blood. The clonotype comes from a man at least 80 years old with acute or convalescent COVID-19. This chain's CDR3 is CASRTGEWDTEAFF. CDR3 coding DNA: TGCGCCAGCAGAACAGGGGAGTGGGACACTGAAGCTTTCTTT.